Given below is one T cell receptor beta chain in context. The data were obtained in a study of shared T cell receptors in the human thymus. The protocol was immunoSEQ multiplex PCR, while the TCRdb copy is restricted to in-frame clones and leaves out a portion. This sample has hundreds of thousands of clones, with approximately 80% found just once. This sample was also put to use in a study of human thymus T cells. That publication notes: Corrective heart surgery yielded resections, and these provided the thymus tissue. Blood and thymic repertoires both appeared biased in V and J gene usage. Unrelated individuals were reported by related research to share highly overlapping thymic repertoires.

Sequenced input: thymocytes. This receptor was obtained from a boy in the first two years of life with a congenital heart defect.

This CDR3 reads CASSYAGEGHNEQFF. CDR3 bases: TGTGCCAGCAGTTACGCGGGAGAGGGGCACAATGAGCAGTTCTTC. V and J are TRBV6-5 and TRBJ2-1, with 7 bases identical to TRBD2. V was clipped by 2 bases and J by 5 bases; unmatched bases: 6. CDR3 length: 15 residues. Looked up from germline, CDR1 is MNHEY and CDR2 is SVGAGI.